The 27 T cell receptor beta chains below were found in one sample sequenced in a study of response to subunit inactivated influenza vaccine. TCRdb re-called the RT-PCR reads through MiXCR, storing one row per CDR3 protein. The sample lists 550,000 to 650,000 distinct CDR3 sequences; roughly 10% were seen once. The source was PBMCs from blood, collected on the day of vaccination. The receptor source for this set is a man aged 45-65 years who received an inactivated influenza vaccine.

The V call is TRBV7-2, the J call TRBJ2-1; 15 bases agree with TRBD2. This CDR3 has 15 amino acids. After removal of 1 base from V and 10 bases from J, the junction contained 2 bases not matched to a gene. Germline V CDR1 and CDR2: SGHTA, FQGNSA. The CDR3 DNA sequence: TGTGCCAGCAGCTTAGATGGGACTAGCGGGAGGGAGCAGTTCTTC. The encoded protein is CASSLDGTSGREQFF.

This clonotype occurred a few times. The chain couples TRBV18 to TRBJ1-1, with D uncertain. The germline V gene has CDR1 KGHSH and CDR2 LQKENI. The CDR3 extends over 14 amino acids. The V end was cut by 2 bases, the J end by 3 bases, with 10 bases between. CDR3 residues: CASSPGREYTEAFF. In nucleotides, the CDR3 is TGTGCCAGCTCACCAGGGAGGGAATACACTGAAGCTTTCTTT.

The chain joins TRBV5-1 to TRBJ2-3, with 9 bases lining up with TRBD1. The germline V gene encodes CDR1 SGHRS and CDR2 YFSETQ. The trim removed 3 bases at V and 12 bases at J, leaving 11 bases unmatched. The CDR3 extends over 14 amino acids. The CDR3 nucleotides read TGCGCCAGCAGCTCCACCCTCGGACAGGGGAGTCAGTATTTT. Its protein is CASSSTLGQGSQYF. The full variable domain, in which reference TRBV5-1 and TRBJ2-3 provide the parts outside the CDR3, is KAGVTQTPRYLIKTRGQQVTLSCSPISGHRSVSWYQQTPGQGLQFLFEYFSETQRNKGNFPGRFSGRQFSNSRSEMNVSTLELGDSALYLCASSSTLGQGSQYFGPGTRLTVL.

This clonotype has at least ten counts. CDR3 protein: CASSAGTSGNTGELFF. The CDR3 region has the DNA TGTGCCAGCAGCGCCGGGACTAGCGGGAACACCGGGGAGCTGTTTTTT. The chain is built from TRBV5-5 and TRBJ2-2; 11 nucleotides align to TRBD2. The V and J ends lost 4 bases and 1 base, in that order; junction bases with no gene match: 3. The germline CDR1 and CDR2 sequences are SGHKS and YYEKEE (reference sequence). This CDR3 is built from 16 residues.

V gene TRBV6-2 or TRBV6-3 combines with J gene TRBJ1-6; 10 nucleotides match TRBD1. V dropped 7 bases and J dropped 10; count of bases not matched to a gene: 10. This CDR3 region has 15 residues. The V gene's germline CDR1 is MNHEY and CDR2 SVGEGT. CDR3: CASNTAGTGVSPLHF. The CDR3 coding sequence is TGTGCCAGCAACACCGCCGGGACAGGGGTATCACCCCTCCACTTT.

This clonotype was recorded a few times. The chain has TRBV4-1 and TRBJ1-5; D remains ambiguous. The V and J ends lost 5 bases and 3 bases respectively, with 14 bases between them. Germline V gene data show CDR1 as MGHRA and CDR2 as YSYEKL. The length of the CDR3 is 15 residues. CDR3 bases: TGCGCCAGCAGCGAAGGGCCGGCCCACAATCAGCCCCAGCATTTT. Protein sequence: CASSEGPAHNQPQHF.

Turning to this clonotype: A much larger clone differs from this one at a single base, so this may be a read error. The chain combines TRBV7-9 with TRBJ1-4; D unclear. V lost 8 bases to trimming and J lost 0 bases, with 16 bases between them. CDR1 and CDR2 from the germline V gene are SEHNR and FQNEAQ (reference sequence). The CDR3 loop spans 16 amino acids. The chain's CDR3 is CASGSSDGATNEKLFF. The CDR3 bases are TGTGCCAGCGGCTCGAGCGACGGTGCAACTAATGAAAAACTGTTTTTT. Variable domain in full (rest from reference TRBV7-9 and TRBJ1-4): DTGVSQNPRHKITKRGQNVTFRCDPISEHNRLYWYRQTLGQGPEFLTYFQNEAQLEKSRLLSDRFSAERPKGSFSTLEIQRTEQGDSAMYLCASGSSDGATNEKLFFGSGTQLSVL.

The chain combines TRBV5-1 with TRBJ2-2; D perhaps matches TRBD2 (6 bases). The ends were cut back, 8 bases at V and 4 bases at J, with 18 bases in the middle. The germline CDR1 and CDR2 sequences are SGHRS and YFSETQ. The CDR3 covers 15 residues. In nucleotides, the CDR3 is TGCGCCAGTACCCTGGGGACTGGCCCCACCGGGGAGCTGTTTTTT. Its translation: CASTLGTGPTGELFF.

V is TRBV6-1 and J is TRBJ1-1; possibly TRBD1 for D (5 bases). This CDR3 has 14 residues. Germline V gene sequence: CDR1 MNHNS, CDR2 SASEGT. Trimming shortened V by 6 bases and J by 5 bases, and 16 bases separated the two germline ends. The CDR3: CASRTSQGGTEAFF. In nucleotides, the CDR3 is TGTGCCAGCAGGACCTCGCAGGGAGGAACTGAAGCTTTCTTT.

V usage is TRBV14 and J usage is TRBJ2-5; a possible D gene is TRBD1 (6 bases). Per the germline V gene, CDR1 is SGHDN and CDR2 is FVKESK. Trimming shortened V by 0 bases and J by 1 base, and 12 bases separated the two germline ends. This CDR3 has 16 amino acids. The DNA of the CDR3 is TGTGCCAGCAGCCAAGATACAACAGGGTCCCAAGAGACCCAGTACTTC. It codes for CASSQDTTGSQETQYF.

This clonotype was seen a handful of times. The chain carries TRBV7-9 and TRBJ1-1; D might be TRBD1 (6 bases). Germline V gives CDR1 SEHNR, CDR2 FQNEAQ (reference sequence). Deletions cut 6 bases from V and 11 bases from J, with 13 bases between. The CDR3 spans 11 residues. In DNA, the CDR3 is TGTGCCAGCAGTAACAACAGGGAGGCTTTCTTT. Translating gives CASSNNREAFF.

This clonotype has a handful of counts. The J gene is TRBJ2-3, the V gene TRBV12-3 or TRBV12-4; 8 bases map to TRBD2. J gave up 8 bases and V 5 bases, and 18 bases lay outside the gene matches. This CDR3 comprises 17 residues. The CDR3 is CASSGGTSGSPSGTQYF. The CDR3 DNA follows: TGTGCCAGCAGTGGGGGAACTAGCGGAAGCCCCAGTGGTACGCAGTATTTT.

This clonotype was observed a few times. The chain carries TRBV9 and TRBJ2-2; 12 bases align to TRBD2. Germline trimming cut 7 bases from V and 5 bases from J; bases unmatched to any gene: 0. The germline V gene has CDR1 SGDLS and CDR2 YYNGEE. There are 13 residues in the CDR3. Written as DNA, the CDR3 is TGTGCCAGCGGGACTAGCGGGACCGGGGAGCTGTTTTTT. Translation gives CASGTSGTGELFF.

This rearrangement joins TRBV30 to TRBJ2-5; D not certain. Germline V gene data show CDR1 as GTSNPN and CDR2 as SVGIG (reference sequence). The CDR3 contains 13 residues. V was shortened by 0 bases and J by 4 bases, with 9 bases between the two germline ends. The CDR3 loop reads CAWSVKLAETQYF. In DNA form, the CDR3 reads TGTGCCTGGAGTGTAAAATTGGCAGAGACCCAGTACTTC.

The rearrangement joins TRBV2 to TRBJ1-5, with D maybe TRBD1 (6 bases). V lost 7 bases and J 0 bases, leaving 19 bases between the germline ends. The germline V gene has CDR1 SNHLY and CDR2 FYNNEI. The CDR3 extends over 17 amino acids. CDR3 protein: CASKAGDLGYSNQPQHF. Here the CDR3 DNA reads TGTGCCAGCAAGGCAGGGGACCTTGGTTATAGCAATCAGCCCCAGCATTTT. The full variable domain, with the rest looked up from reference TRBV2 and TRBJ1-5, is EPEVTQTPSHQVTQMGQEVILRCVPISNHLYFYWYRQILGQKVEFLVSFYNNEISEKSEIFDDQFSVERPDGSNFTLKIRSTKLEDSAMYFCASKAGDLGYSNQPQHFGDGTRLSIL.

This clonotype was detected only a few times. The CDR3 bases are TGTGCCAGCAGCTTAGTAGTGCGACAGGGAAGGCCCAATGAGCAGTTCTTC. This codes for CASSLVVRQGRPNEQFF. The chain links TRBV7-9 to TRBJ2-1, with 7 bases aligning to TRBD1. The CDR3 runs 17 residues. CDR1 is SEHNR, CDR2 FQNEAQ, per germline (reference sequence). Trimming removed 1 base from V and 6 bases from J; junction bases left unmatched: 12.

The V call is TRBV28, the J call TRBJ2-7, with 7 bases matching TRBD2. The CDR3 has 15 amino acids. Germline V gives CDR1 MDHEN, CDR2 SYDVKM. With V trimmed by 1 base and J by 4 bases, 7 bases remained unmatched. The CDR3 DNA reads TGTGCCAGCAGTTTATCCCTAAGCGGGAATTACGAGCAGTACTTC. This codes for CASSLSLSGNYEQYF.

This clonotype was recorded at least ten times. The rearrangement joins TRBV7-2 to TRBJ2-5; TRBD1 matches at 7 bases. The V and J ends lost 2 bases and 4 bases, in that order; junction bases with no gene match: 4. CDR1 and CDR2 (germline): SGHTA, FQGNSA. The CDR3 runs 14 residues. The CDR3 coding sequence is TGTGCCAGCAGCTTATCTCACAGGGGAGAGACCCAGTACTTC. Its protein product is CASSLSHRGETQYF.

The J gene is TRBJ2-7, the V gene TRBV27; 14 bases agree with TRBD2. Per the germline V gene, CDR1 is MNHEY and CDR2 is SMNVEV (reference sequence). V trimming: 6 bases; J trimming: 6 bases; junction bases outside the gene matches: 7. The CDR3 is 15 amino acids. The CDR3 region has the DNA TGTGCCAGCAGCCAGACTAGCGGGAGGGCCCGCGAGCAGTACTTC. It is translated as CASSQTSGRAREQYF.

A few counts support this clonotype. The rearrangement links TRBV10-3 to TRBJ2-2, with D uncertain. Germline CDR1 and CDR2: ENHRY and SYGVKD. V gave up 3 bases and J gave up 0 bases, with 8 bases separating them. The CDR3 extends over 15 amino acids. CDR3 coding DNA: TGTGCCATCAGTGAAAGACTCGCGAACACCGGGGAGCTGTTTTTT. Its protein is CAISERLANTGELFF.

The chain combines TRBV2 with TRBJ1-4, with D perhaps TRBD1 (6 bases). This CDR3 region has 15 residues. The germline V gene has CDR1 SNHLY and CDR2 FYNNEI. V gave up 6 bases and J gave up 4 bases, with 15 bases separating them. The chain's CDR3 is CASSARTASNEKLFF. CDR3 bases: TGTGCCAGCAGCGCAAGGACAGCCAGTAATGAAAAACTGTTTTTT.

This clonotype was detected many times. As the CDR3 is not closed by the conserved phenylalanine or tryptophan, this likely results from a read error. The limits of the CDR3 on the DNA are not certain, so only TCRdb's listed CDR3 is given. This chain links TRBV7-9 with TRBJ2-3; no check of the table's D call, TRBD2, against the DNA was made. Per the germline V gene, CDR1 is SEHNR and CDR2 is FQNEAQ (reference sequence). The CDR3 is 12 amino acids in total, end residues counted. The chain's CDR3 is CASSLETSVLLA.

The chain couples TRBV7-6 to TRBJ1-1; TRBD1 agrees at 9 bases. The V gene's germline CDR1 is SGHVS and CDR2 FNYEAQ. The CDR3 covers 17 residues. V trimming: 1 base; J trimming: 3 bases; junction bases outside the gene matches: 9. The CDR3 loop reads CASSLGTGGWRDTEAFF. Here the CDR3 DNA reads TGTGCCAGCAGCTTAGGTACAGGGGGCTGGAGGGACACTGAAGCTTTCTTT.

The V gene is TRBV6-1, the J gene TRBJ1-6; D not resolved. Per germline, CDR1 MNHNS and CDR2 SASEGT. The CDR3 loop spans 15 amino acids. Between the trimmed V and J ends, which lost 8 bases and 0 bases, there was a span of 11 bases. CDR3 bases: TGTGCCAGCTCCCAGCGGAGCTCCTATAATTCACCCCTCCACTTT. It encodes CASSQRSSYNSPLHF.

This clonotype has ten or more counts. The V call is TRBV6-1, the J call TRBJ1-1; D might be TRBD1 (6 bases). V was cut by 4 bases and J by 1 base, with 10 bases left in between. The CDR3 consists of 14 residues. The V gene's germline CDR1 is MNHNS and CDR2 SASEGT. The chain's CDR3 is CASSVETGNTEAFF. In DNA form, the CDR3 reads TGTGCCAGCAGTGTTGAGACAGGGAACACTGAAGCTTTCTTT.

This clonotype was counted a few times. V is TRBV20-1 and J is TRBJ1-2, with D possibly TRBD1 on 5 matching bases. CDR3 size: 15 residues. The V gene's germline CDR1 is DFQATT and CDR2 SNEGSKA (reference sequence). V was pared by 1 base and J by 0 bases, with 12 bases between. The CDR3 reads CSARVGGLANYGYTF. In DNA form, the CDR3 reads TGCAGTGCTAGAGTTGGGGGGTTAGCTAACTATGGCTACACCTTC.

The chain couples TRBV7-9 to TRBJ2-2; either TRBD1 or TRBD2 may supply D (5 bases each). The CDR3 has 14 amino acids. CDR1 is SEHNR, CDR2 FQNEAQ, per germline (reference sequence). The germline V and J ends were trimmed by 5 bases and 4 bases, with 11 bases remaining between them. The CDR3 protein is CASSTNGGTGELFF. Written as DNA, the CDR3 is TGTGCCAGCAGCACCAATGGGGGCACCGGGGAGCTGTTTTTT.